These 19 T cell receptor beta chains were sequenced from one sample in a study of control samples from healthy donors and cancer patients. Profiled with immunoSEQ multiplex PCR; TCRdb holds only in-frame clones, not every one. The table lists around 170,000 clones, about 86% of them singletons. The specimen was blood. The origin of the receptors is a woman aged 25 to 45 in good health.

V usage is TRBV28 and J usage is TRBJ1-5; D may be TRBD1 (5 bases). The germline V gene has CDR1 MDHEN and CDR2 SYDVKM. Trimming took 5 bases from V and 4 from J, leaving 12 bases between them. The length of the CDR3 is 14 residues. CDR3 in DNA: TGTGCCAGCAGTGGTTCAGGGAGTAATCAGCCCCAGCATTTT. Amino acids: CASSGSGSNQPQHF.

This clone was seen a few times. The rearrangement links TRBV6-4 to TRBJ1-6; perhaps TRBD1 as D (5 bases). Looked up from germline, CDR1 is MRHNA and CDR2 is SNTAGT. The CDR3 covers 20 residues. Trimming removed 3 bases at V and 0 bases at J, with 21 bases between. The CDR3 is CASSEQQHDSTSSYNSPLHF. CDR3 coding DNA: TGTGCCAGCAGTGAACAACAACACGACAGTACTAGCTCCTATAATTCACCCCTCCACTTT.

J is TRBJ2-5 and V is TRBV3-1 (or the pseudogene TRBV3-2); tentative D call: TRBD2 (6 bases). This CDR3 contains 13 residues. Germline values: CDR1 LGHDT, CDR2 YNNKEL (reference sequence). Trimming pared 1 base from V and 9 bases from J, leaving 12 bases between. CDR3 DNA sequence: TGTGCCAGCAGCCAAGCCGCCCCGGGGGCCCAGTACTTC. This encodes CASSQAAPGAQYF.

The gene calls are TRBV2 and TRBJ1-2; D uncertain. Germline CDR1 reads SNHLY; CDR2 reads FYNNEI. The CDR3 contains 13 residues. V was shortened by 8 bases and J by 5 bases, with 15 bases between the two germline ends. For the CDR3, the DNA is TGTGCCAGCGGGGTTGGGGTAATGTATGGCTACACCTTC. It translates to CASGVGVMYGYTF.

CDR3: CASSYSIRETQYF. CDR3 coding DNA: TGTGCCAGCAGTTACTCGATTCGGGAGACCCAGTACTTC. The chain combines TRBV6-5 with TRBJ2-5, with no clear D. The CDR3 runs 13 residues. Germline CDR1 and CDR2: MNHEY and SVGAGI. V was shortened by 0 bases and J by 5 bases, with 7 bases between the two germline ends.

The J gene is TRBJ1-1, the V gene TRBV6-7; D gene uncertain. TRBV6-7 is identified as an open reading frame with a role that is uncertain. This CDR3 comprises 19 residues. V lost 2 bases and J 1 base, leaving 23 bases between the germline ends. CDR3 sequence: CASSYAPSRFPVANTEAFF. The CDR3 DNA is TGTGCCAGCAGTTACGCCCCGTCGAGGTTCCCGGTGGCGAACACTGAAGCTTTCTTT.

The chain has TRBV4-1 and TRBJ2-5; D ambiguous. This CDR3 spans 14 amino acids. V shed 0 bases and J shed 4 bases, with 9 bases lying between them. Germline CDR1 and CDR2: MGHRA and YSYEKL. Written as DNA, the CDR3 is TGCGCCAGCAGCCAAGATAGTTCCCCAGAGACCCAGTACTTC. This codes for CASSQDSSPETQYF.

The CDR3 DNA reads TGTGCCAGCAGCCAGGGACTCCGCACAGATACGCAGTATTTT. This translates into CASSQGLRTDTQYF. V is TRBV13 and J is TRBJ2-3, with a possible D match to TRBD2 (6 bases). Trimming removed 5 bases at V and 1 base at J, with 10 bases between. CDR1 and CDR2 (germline): PRHDT, FYEKMQ (reference sequence). This CDR3 spans 14 amino acids. The full variable domain, in which reference TRBV13 and TRBJ2-3 provide the parts outside the CDR3, is AAGVIQSPRHLIKEKRETATLKCYPIPRHDTVYWYQQGPGQDPQFLISFYEKMQSDKGSIPDRFSAQQFSDYHSELNMSSLELGDSALYFCASSQGLRTDTQYFGPGTRLTVL.

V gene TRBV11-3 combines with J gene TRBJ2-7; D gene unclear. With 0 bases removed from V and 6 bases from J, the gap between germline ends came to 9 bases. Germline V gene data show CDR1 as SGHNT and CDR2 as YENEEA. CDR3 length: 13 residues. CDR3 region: CASSLDHLGEQYF. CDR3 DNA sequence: TGTGCCAGCAGCTTAGATCACCTAGGCGAGCAGTACTTC.

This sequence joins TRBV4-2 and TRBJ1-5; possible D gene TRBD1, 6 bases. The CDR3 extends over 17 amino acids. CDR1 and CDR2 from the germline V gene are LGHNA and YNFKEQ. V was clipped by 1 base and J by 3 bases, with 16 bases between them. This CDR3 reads CASSQGEGGGDNQPQHF. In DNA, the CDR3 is TGTGCCAGCAGCCAAGGGGAAGGGGGGGGAGACAATCAGCCCCAGCATTTT.

CDR3: CASSLVGLGEQYF. In DNA form, the CDR3 reads TGTGCCAGCAGCTTAGTCGGTCTCGGGGAGCAGTACTTC. The J gene is TRBJ2-7, the V gene TRBV7-9, with no clear D. Germline V gives CDR1 SEHNR, CDR2 FQNEAQ (reference sequence). The CDR3 runs 13 residues. The V end was cut by 1 base, the J end by 7 bases, with 11 bases between.

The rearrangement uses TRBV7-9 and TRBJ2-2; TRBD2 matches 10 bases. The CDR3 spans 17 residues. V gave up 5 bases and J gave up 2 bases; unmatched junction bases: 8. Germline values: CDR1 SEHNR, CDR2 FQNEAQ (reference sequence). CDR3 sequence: CASSRITSGVNTGELFF. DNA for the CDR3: TGTGCCAGCAGCAGAATTACTAGCGGGGTAAACACCGGGGAGCTGTTTTTT.

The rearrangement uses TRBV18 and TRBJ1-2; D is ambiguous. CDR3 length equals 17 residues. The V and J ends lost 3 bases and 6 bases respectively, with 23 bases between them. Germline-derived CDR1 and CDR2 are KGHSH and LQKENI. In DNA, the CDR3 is TGTGCCAGCTCACCCAATTGGGCCCTAATGGCCGGGCATGGCTACACCTTC. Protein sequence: CASSPNWALMAGHGYTF.

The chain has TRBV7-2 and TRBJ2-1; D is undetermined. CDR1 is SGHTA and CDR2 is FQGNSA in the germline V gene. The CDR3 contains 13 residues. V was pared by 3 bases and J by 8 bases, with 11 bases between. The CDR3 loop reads CASSFPTGYEQFF. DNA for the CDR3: TGTGCCAGCAGCTTCCCGACTGGATATGAGCAGTTCTTC. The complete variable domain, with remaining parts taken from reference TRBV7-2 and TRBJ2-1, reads GAGVSQSPSNKVTEKGKDVELRCDPISGHTALYWYRQSLGQGLEFLIYFQGNSAPDKSGLPSDRFSAERTGGSVSTLTIQRTQQEDSAVYLCASSFPTGYEQFFGPGTRLTVL.

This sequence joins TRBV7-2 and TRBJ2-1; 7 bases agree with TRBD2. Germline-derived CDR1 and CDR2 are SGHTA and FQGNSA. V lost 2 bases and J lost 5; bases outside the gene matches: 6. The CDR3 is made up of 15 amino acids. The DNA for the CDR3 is TGTGCCAGCAGCTTAAGGTGGGGGGGACACAATGAGCAGTTCTTC. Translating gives CASSLRWGGHNEQFF.

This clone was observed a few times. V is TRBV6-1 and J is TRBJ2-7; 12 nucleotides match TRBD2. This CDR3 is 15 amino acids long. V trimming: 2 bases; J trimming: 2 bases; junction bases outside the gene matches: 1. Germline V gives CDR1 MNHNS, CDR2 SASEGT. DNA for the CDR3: TGTGCCAGCAGTGAACTAGCGGGGGGGCCCTACGAGCAGTACGTC. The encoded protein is CASSELAGGPYEQYV.

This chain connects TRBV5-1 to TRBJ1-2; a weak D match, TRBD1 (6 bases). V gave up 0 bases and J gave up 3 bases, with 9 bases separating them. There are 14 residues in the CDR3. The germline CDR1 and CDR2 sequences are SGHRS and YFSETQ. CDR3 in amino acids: CASSLGQVYYGYTF. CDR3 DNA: TGCGCCAGCAGCTTGGGACAGGTCTACTATGGCTACACCTTC. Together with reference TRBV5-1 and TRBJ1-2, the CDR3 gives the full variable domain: KAGVTQTPRYLIKTRGQQVTLSCSPISGHRSVSWYQQTPGQGLQFLFEYFSETQRNKGNFPGRFSGRQFSNSRSEMNVSTLELGDSALYLCASSLGQVYYGYTFGSGTRLTVV.

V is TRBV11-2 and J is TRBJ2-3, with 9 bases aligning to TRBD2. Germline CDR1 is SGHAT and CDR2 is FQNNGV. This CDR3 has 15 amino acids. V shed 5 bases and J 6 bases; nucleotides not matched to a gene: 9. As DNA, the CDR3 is TGTGCCAGCAGCCCGGCGGGGGGGAGGGCTGATACGCAGTATTTT. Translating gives CASSPAGGRADTQYF.

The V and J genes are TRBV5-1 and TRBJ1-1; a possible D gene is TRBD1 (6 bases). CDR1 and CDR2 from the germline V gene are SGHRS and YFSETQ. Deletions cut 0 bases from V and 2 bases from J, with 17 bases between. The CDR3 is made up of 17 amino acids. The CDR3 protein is CASSLEGRGRTNTEAFF. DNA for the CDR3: TGCGCCAGCAGCTTGGAGGGTCGGGGGCGGACCAACACTGAAGCTTTCTTT.